Given below is one TCR beta chain in context. Its antigen is as yet unknown. This entry is derived from a study of Ad26.COV2.S vaccination and SARS-CoV-2 variants. Whole-study results and caveats: Estimates derived from TCR breadth and depth analyses may have underestimated total T cell responses.

The CDR3 length is 13 residues. Germline assignment: CDR1 SGHAT and CDR2 FQNNGV. Trimming stripped 1 base from V and 4 bases from J, with 7 bases between. Regarding treatment: 15 to 20 received Ad26.COV2.S at low or high dose, single or two shots; a few received placebo; per-sample allocation not given. Samples analyzed were those drawn on day 63 after the first vaccine or placebo injection. The assay was immunoSEQ multiplex PCR, and TCRdb's table has in-frame clones only and misses some. Counted here are about 680,000 clones, 89% occurring once; the ten biggest clones make up around 1.5%. The rearrangement links TRBV11-2 to TRBJ1-2; a weak D match, TRBD1 (6 bases). This clonotype originated in a person between 18 and 65 years old who received the Ad26.COV2.S COVID-19 vaccine or a placebo. The specimen was peripheral blood, collected in a trial of Ad26.COV2.S vaccine versus placebo. CDR3 residues: CASSLADSYGYTF. The DNA for the CDR3 is TGTGCCAGCAGCTTAGCGGACAGCTATGGCTACACCTTC.